The 12 T cell receptor beta chains given below trace back to one sample, sequenced in a study of control samples from healthy donors and cancer patients. The assay was immunoSEQ multiplex PCR, and TCRdb's table has in-frame clones only and misses some. The sample shows 95,000 to 150,000 clones, around 87% of them seen only once. Sequenced sample: blood. Every receptor here comes from a man aged 55 to 70 in good health.

V gene TRBV2 combines with J gene TRBJ1-1, with TRBD1 matching over 8 bases. The junction had 12 bases not matched to a gene; V was cut back by 4 bases and J by 8 bases. There are 15 residues in the CDR3. Germline loops: CDR1 SNHLY, CDR2 FYNNEI. The CDR3: CASSAIRTGLKEAFF. For the CDR3, the DNA is TGTGCCAGCAGTGCTATCCGGACAGGGTTAAAGGAAGCTTTCTTT.

The chain combines TRBV6-5 with TRBJ1-1; 7 nucleotides line up with TRBD1. V lost 6 bases to trimming and J lost 0 bases; unmatched junction nucleotides: 7. This CDR3 has 15 amino acids. Germline V gene lookup returns CDR1 MNHEY and CDR2 SVGAGI. The chain's CDR3 is CASSQEGALNTEAFF. CDR3 nucleotide sequence: TGTGCCAGCAGCCAAGAGGGGGCCCTGAACACTGAAGCTTTCTTT.

The CDR3, as DNA: TGTGCCAGCAGTCATAGGGAGAGTTCCTACGAGCAGTACTTC. It yields the protein CASSHRESSYEQYF. This chain uses TRBV5-4 with TRBJ2-7; TRBD2 is a possible D gene (5 bases). Germline V lookup: CDR1 SGHNT, CDR2 YYREEE (reference sequence). The CDR3 totals 14 residues. Trimming removed 5 bases from V and 1 base from J, with 13 bases in between.

V and J are TRBV28 and TRBJ1-1; D might be TRBD1 (5 bases). Germline CDR1 and CDR2: MDHEN and SYDVKM. V shed 0 bases and J shed 0 bases, with 14 bases lying between them. The CDR3 contains 17 residues. The CDR3 loop reads CASSLWGEYQMNTEAFF. DNA for the CDR3: TGTGCCAGCAGTTTATGGGGGGAATACCAAATGAACACTGAAGCTTTCTTT.

This clone was counted once. This rearrangement joins TRBV7-9 to TRBJ1-4; D is perhaps TRBD1 (5 bases). V dropped 5 bases and J dropped 2 bases, with 15 bases sitting between them. The germline V gene has CDR1 SEHNR and CDR2 FQNEAQ (reference sequence). This CDR3 spans 16 amino acids. The CDR3 loop is CASSLQGAGTNEKLFF. The CDR3 DNA follows: TGTGCCAGCAGCCTGCAAGGGGCAGGGACTAATGAAAAACTGTTTTTT.

This chain joins TRBV19 and TRBJ2-7, with D perhaps matching TRBD1 (6 bases). Germline CDR1 and CDR2: LNHDA and SQIVND (reference sequence). V lost 5 bases and J lost 7, with 15 bases in between. There are 13 residues in the CDR3. The CDR3 sequence is CASSAGTIGEQYF. The CDR3 DNA follows: TGTGCCAGTAGTGCCGGGACAATCGGAGAGCAGTACTTC.

The gene calls are TRBV5-1 and TRBJ2-3, with 14 nucleotides matching TRBD2. J lost 5 bases, V lost 4 bases, and 6 bases had no gene match. This CDR3 contains 16 residues. The germline V gene encodes CDR1 SGHRS and CDR2 YFSETQ. CDR3: CASSKGLAGAKDTQYF. The DNA of the CDR3 is TGCGCCAGCAGCAAGGGACTAGCGGGGGCAAAAGATACGCAGTATTTT. The full variable domain, in which reference TRBV5-1 and TRBJ2-3 provide the parts outside the CDR3, is KAGVTQTPRYLIKTRGQQVTLSCSPISGHRSVSWYQQTPGQGLQFLFEYFSETQRNKGNFPGRFSGRQFSNSRSEMNVSTLELGDSALYLCASSKGLAGAKDTQYFGPGTRLTVL.

The chain links TRBV19 to TRBJ2-5; D possibly matches TRBD1 or TRBD2 (5 bases each). With 3 bases removed from V and 5 bases from J, the gap between germline ends came to 10 bases. CDR3 length: 13 amino acids. CDR1 is LNHDA and CDR2 is SQIVND in the germline V gene (reference sequence). CDR3 DNA: TGTGCCAGTAGTATGGGGGTGGGGGAGACCCAGTACTTC. It is translated as CASSMGVGETQYF.

V gene TRBV2 combines with J gene TRBJ1-5; 8 positions agree with TRBD1. CDR1 is SNHLY and CDR2 is FYNNEI in the germline V gene. V lost 6 bases, J lost 2 bases, and 3 bases stayed unmatched. This CDR3 is 14 amino acids long. For the CDR3, the DNA is TGTGCCAGCAGACAGACAGGGGGCAATCAGCCCCAGCATTTT. Encoded protein: CASRQTGGNQPQHF. Using reference TRBV2 and TRBJ1-5 for the parts outside the CDR3, the full variable domain is EPEVTQTPSHQVTQMGQEVILRCVPISNHLYFYWYRQILGQKVEFLVSFYNNEISEKSEIFDDQFSVERPDGSNFTLKIRSTKLEDSAMYFCASRQTGGNQPQHFGDGTRLSIL.

This clone was counted a single time. This chain links TRBV12-3 or TRBV12-4 with TRBJ1-2; D not certain. The V and J ends lost 3 bases and 7 bases respectively, with 9 bases between them. The CDR3 covers 12 residues. CDR3 nucleotides: TGTGCCAGCAGTTTTACTGGCACTGGCTACACCTTC. As protein: CASSFTGTGYTF.

The chain has TRBV5-1 and TRBJ1-1; maybe TRBD1 (6 bases). Germline V gene lookup returns CDR1 SGHRS and CDR2 YFSETQ. The length of the CDR3 is 14 residues. With 0 bases removed from V and 10 bases from J, the gap between germline ends came to 16 bases. The CDR3, as DNA: TGCGCCAGCAGCTTGGATGGACAGAGACCAGGAGCTTTCTTT. It specifies CASSLDGQRPGAFF. The variable domain in full, with the rest retrieved from reference TRBV5-1 and TRBJ1-1, is KAGVTQTPRYLIKTRGQQVTLSCSPISGHRSVSWYQQTPGQGLQFLFEYFSETQRNKGNFPGRFSGRQFSNSRSEMNVSTLELGDSALYLCASSLDGQRPGAFFGQGTRLTVV.

The genes are TRBV19 and TRBJ1-5; D is unresolved. V lost 8 bases to trimming and J lost 0 bases, with 14 bases between them. This CDR3 has 15 residues. Germline values: CDR1 LNHDA, CDR2 SQIVND (reference sequence). The CDR3 sequence: CASLSWVDSNQPQHF. The CDR3, as DNA: TGTGCCAGTTTATCTTGGGTTGATAGCAATCAGCCCCAGCATTTT.